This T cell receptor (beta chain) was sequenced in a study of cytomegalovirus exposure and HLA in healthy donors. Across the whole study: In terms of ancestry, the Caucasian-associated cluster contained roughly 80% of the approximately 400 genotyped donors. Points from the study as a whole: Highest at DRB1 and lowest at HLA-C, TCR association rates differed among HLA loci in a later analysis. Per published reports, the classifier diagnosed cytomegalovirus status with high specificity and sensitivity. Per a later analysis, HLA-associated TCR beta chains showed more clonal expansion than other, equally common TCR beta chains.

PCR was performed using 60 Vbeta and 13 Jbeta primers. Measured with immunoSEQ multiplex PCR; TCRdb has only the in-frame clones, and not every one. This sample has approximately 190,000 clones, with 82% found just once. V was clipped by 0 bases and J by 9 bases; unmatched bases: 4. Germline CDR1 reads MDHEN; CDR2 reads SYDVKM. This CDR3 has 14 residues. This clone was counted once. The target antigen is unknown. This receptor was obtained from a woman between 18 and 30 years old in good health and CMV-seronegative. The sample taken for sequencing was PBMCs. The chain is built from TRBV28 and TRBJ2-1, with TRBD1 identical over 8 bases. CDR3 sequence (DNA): TGTGCCAGCAGTTTATGGGACAGGGATACTGAGCAGTTCTTC. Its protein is CASSLWDRDTEQFF. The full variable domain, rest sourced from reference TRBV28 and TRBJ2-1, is DVKVTQSSRYLVKRTGEKVFLECVQDMDHENMFWYRQDPGLGLRLIYFSYDVKMKEKGDIPEGYSVSREKKERFSLILESASTNQTSMYLCASSLWDRDTEQFFGPGTRLTVL.